A selection of T cell receptor beta chains follows, all from one sample in a study of shared clonotypes between healthy human individuals. Profiled with immunoSEQ multiplex PCR; TCRdb holds only in-frame clones, not every one. The sample yields about 120,000 clones, more than 65% seen once. Sequenced material: memory CD8+ T cells sorted from blood. These receptors came from a woman in her twenties or thirties in good health. Both conserved end residues are part of each CDR3. The D gene is left open where the match is weak. Only some rows state a clone size, as once, few, many or a class for expanded clones.

d_gene: -; j_gene: TRBJ2-2; v_gene: TRBV10-3; abundance: -; CDR3aa: CAISEYGRTGELFF; CDR3nt: TGTGCCATCAGTGAGTACGGCCGCACCGGGGAGCTGTTTTTT
d_gene: -; j_gene: TRBJ1-3; v_gene: TRBV5-1; abundance: -; CDR3aa: CASSLGASGNTIYF; CDR3nt: TGCGCCAGCAGCCTGGGAGCCTCTGGAAACACCATATATTTT
d_gene: -; j_gene: TRBJ1-2; v_gene: TRBV28; abundance: -; CDR3aa: CASRTNRESDGYTF; CDR3nt: TGTGCCAGCAGGACTAACAGGGAGTCGGATGGCTACACCTTC
d_gene: TRBD2; j_gene: TRBJ2-3; v_gene: TRBV6-1; abundance: -; CDR3aa: CASTSAAGGTDTQYF; CDR3nt: TGTGCCAGCACTTCCGCGGCGGGAGGGACAGATACGCAGTATTTT
d_gene: TRBD2; j_gene: TRBJ2-7; v_gene: TRBV25-1; abundance: few; CDR3aa: CASSEMGGDVSYEQYF; CDR3nt: TGTGCCAGCAGTGAAATGGGAGGGGATGTATCCTACGAGCAGTACTTC
d_gene: -; j_gene: TRBJ1-5; v_gene: TRBV5-8; abundance: -; CDR3aa: CASTLFSRVWESNQPQHF; CDR3nt: TGTGCCAGCACCCTTTTTTCGCGGGTATGGGAATCCAATCAGCCCCAGCATTTT
d_gene: -; j_gene: TRBJ1-5; v_gene: TRBV7-8; abundance: -; CDR3aa: CASSLALFGVEAPQPQHF; CDR3nt: TGTGCCAGCAGCTTAGCGCTTTTTGGGGTGGAGGCCCCTCAGCCCCAGCATTTT
d_gene: -; j_gene: TRBJ2-1; v_gene: TRBV28; abundance: -; CDR3aa: CASSFSPGFVNEQFF; CDR3nt: TGTGCCAGCAGTTTCTCACCGGGGTTTGTCAATGAGCAGTTCTTC
d_gene: -; j_gene: TRBJ1-4; v_gene: TRBV10-3; abundance: -; CDR3aa: CAISESAGGSTNEKLFF; CDR3nt: TGTGCCATCAGTGAGTCCGCAGGAGGGTCAACTAATGAAAAACTGTTTTTT
d_gene: -; j_gene: TRBJ2-7; v_gene: TRBV28; abundance: -; CDR3aa: CASSSEDRVLSFSYEQYF; CDR3nt: TGTGCCAGCAGTTCCGAGGATCGGGTGCTCTCATTCTCCTACGAGCAGTACTTC
d_gene: -; j_gene: TRBJ2-1; v_gene: TRBV14; abundance: -; CDR3aa: CASSRNAVEYNEQFF; CDR3nt: TGTGCCAGCAGTCGGAACGCCGTTGAGTACAATGAGCAGTTCTTC
d_gene: TRBD1; j_gene: TRBJ2-1; v_gene: TRBV5-1; abundance: -; CDR3aa: CASSPDRGGYNEQFF; CDR3nt: TGCGCCAGCAGTCCCGACAGGGGGGGGTACAATGAGCAGTTCTTC
d_gene: TRBD1; j_gene: TRBJ2-5; v_gene: TRBV20-1; abundance: -; CDR3aa: CSGRGRQQYF; CDR3nt: TGCAGTGGAAGGGGGCGGCAGCAGTACTTC
d_gene: -; j_gene: TRBJ1-1; v_gene: TRBV7-7; abundance: -; CDR3aa: CASSLSAAPAQAFF; CDR3nt: TGTGCCAGCAGCTTATCGGCGGCTCCCGCACAAGCTTTCTTT
d_gene: -; j_gene: TRBJ2-7; v_gene: TRBV13; abundance: once; CDR3aa: CASSLEGATEYEQYF; CDR3nt: TGTGCCAGCAGCTTAGAAGGAGCGACAGAATACGAGCAGTACTTC
d_gene: -; j_gene: TRBJ2-3; v_gene: TRBV7-9; abundance: -; CDR3aa: CASSLGGTSTDTQYF; CDR3nt: TGTGCCAGCAGCTTAGGAGGGACTAGCACAGATACGCAGTATTTT
d_gene: -; j_gene: TRBJ2-7; v_gene: TRBV7-2; abundance: few; CDR3aa: CASSLGPAATYEQYF; CDR3nt: TGTGCCAGCAGCTTAGGGCCAGCGGCTACCTACGAGCAGTACTTC
d_gene: TRBD1; j_gene: TRBJ1-5; v_gene: TRBV7-9; abundance: -; CDR3aa: CASSLAQGASNQPQHF; CDR3nt: TGTGCCAGCAGCTTAGCGCAGGGGGCGAGCAATCAGCCCCAGCATTTT
d_gene: TRBD2; j_gene: TRBJ2-1; v_gene: TRBV6-4; abundance: few; CDR3aa: CASSDSGLAGHNEQFF; CDR3nt: TGTGCCAGCAGTGACTCGGGACTAGCGGGGCACAATGAGCAGTTCTTC
d_gene: TRBD2; j_gene: TRBJ2-2; v_gene: TRBV19; abundance: -; CDR3aa: CASSPRLAGVGELFF; CDR3nt: TGTGCCAGTAGTCCTAGACTAGCGGGAGTCGGGGAGCTGTTTTTT
d_gene: TRBD1; j_gene: TRBJ1-5; v_gene: TRBV19; abundance: -; CDR3aa: CASSSRTGDQPQHF; CDR3nt: TGTGCCAGTAGTTCAAGGACAGGCGATCAGCCCCAGCATTTT
d_gene: TRBD1; j_gene: TRBJ2-7; v_gene: TRBV25-1; abundance: -; CDR3aa: CASSEAPSGQAYEQYF; CDR3nt: TGTGCCAGCAGTGAAGCCCCATCAGGACAGGCCTACGAGCAGTACTTC
d_gene: TRBD2; j_gene: TRBJ2-1; v_gene: TRBV14; abundance: -; CDR3aa: CASSQGVVAGFYEQFF; CDR3nt: TGTGCCAGCAGCCAAGGGGTGGTAGCGGGATTCTATGAGCAGTTCTTC
d_gene: TRBD2; j_gene: TRBJ2-7; v_gene: TRBV11-2; abundance: -; CDR3aa: CASSFRREGRSEQYF; CDR3nt: TGTGCCAGCAGCTTTCGACGGGAGGGCCGGAGCGAGCAGTACTTC
d_gene: -; j_gene: TRBJ1-2; v_gene: TRBV11-3; abundance: many; CDR3aa: CASSLDGHGYTF; CDR3nt: TGTGCCAGCAGCTTAGACGGCCATGGCTACACCTTC
d_gene: TRBD1; j_gene: TRBJ1-1; v_gene: TRBV4-1; abundance: -; CDR3aa: CASSQLTGQGVINTEAFF; CDR3nt: TGCGCCAGCAGCCAACTTACAGGTCAGGGGGTGATTAACACTGAAGCTTTCTTT
d_gene: -; j_gene: TRBJ2-7; v_gene: TRBV6-1; abundance: -; CDR3aa: CASSGEGEGAAEQYF; CDR3nt: TGTGCCAGCAGTGGGGAGGGGGAGGGGGCCGCTGAGCAGTACTTC
d_gene: -; j_gene: TRBJ2-7; v_gene: TRBV27; abundance: once; CDR3aa: CASSLGAASFNEQYF; CDR3nt: TGTGCCAGCAGCCTAGGGGCGGCTAGTTTTAACGAGCAGTACTTC
d_gene: -; j_gene: TRBJ2-5; v_gene: TRBV7-9; abundance: -; CDR3aa: CATAGQETQYF; CDR3nt: TGTGCCACCGCGGGTCAAGAGACCCAGTACTTC
d_gene: -; j_gene: TRBJ1-1; v_gene: TRBV6-5; abundance: few; CDR3aa: CASSKQNERTEAFF; CDR3nt: TGTGCCAGCAGCAAACAAAACGAACGGACTGAAGCTTTCTTT
d_gene: -; j_gene: TRBJ2-1; v_gene: TRBV5-6; abundance: -; CDR3aa: CASSSANYNEQFF; CDR3nt: TGTGCCAGCAGCTCCGCGAACTACAATGAGCAGTTCTTC
d_gene: -; j_gene: TRBJ1-3; v_gene: TRBV28; abundance: -; CDR3aa: CASSWVVRPGNTIYF; CDR3nt: TGTGCCAGCAGTTGGGTCGTCCGTCCGGGAAACACCATATATTTT
d_gene: -; j_gene: TRBJ1-2; v_gene: TRBV4-3; abundance: few; CDR3aa: CASSQGLWYTF; CDR3nt: TGCGCCAGCAGCCAAGGGTTATGGTACACCTTC
d_gene: -; j_gene: TRBJ2-2; v_gene: TRBV10-1; abundance: -; CDR3aa: CASSESGQHTGELFF; CDR3nt: TGCGCCAGCAGTGAGTCGGGTCAGCACACCGGGGAGCTGTTTTTT
d_gene: -; j_gene: TRBJ2-5; v_gene: TRBV11-2; abundance: -; CDR3aa: CASSLRLSQETQYF; CDR3nt: TGTGCCAGCAGCTTAAGGCTCAGCCAAGAGACCCAGTACTTC
d_gene: -; j_gene: TRBJ2-3; v_gene: TRBV7-9; abundance: -; CDR3aa: CASSFERAPDTQYF; CDR3nt: TGTGCCAGCAGCTTTGAGAGGGCCCCAGATACGCAGTATTTT
d_gene: -; j_gene: TRBJ1-2; v_gene: TRBV6-1; abundance: -; CDR3aa: CASSETFINYGYTF; CDR3nt: TGTGCCAGCAGTGAGACATTTATAAACTATGGCTACACCTTC
d_gene: -; j_gene: TRBJ1-4; v_gene: TRBV21-1; abundance: -; CDR3aa: CASSKAGDNEKLFF; CDR3nt: TGTGCCAGCAGCAAAGCAGGAGACAATGAAAAACTGTTTTTT
d_gene: -; j_gene: TRBJ2-7; v_gene: TRBV11-2; abundance: -; CDR3aa: CASTPGVYEQYF; CDR3nt: TGTGCCAGCACCCCTGGGGTATACGAGCAGTACTTC
d_gene: -; j_gene: TRBJ2-3; v_gene: TRBV6-6; abundance: many; CDR3aa: CASSYYWGTRDTQYF; CDR3nt: TGTGCCAGCAGTTATTATTGGGGGACGAGAGATACGCAGTATTTT
d_gene: -; j_gene: TRBJ1-2; v_gene: TRBV25-1; abundance: -; CDR3aa: CASSEFRFDYGYTF; CDR3nt: TGTGCCAGCAGTGAATTCAGATTTGACTATGGCTACACCTTC
d_gene: -; j_gene: TRBJ1-5; v_gene: TRBV6-4; abundance: -; CDR3aa: CASSDSPNQPQHF; CDR3nt: TGTGCCAGCAGTGACTCGCCCAATCAGCCCCAGCATTTT
d_gene: -; j_gene: TRBJ2-3; v_gene: TRBV7-8; abundance: -; CDR3aa: CASRRDSDTQYF; CDR3nt: TGTGCCAGCCGCAGGGACTCCGATACGCAGTATTTT
d_gene: -; j_gene: TRBJ2-2; v_gene: TRBV27; abundance: -; CDR3aa: CASSLRGTGELFF; CDR3nt: TGTGCCAGCAGTTTAAGGGGGACCGGGGAGCTGTTTTTT
d_gene: -; j_gene: TRBJ1-2; v_gene: TRBV6-1; abundance: -; CDR3aa: CASSEVGVSGYTF; CDR3nt: TGTGCCAGCAGTGAAGTGGGGGTATCTGGCTACACCTTC
d_gene: -; j_gene: TRBJ1-1; v_gene: TRBV5-1; abundance: -; CDR3aa: CASSGGAEGNTEAFF; CDR3nt: TGCGCCAGCAGCGGAGGCGCTGAGGGGAACACTGAAGCTTTCTTT
d_gene: -; j_gene: TRBJ1-5; v_gene: TRBV4-1; abundance: -; CDR3aa: CASSQAVYQPQHF; CDR3nt: TGCGCCAGCAGCCAAGCAGTTTATCAGCCCCAGCATTTT
d_gene: -; j_gene: TRBJ1-1; v_gene: TRBV29-1; abundance: -; CDR3aa: CSVEDLGSRNTEAFF; CDR3nt: TGCAGCGTTGAAGATCTAGGGAGTCGGAACACTGAAGCTTTCTTT
d_gene: TRBD1; j_gene: TRBJ2-4; v_gene: TRBV5-6; abundance: -; CDR3aa: CASSPNNRGIQYF; CDR3nt: TGTGCCAGCAGCCCTAATAACAGGGGCATTCAGTACTTC